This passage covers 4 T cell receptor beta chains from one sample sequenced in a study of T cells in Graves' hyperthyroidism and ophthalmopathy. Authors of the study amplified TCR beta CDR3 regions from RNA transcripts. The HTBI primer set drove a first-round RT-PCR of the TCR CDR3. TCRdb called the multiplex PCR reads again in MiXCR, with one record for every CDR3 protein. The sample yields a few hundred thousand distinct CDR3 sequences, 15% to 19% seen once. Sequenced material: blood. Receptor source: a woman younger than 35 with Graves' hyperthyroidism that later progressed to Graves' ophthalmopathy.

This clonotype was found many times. The DNA for the CDR3 is TGTGCCAGCAGTCGTGGTGACGGCCTACAATCAGATACGCAGTATTTT. Protein: CASSRGDGLQSDTQYF. The gene calls are TRBV7-3 and TRBJ2-3; D is unclear. V gave up 6 bases and J gave up 4 bases, with 20 bases separating them. The germline V gene has CDR1 SGHTA and CDR2 FQGTGA. There are 16 residues in the CDR3. The whole variable domain, remainder taken from reference TRBV7-3 and TRBJ2-3, is GAGVSQTPSNKVTEKGKYVELRCDPISGHTALYWYRQSLGQGPEFLIYFQGTGAADDSGLPNDRFFAVRPEGSVSTLKIQRTERGDSAVYLCASSRGDGLQSDTQYFGPGTRLTVL.

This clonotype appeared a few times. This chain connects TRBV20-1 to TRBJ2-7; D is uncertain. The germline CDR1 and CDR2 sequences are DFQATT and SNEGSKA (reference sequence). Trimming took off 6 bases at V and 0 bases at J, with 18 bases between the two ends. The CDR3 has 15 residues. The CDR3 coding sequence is TGCAGTGCGGAGACCGGGCATAAAAGCTCCTACGAGCAGTACTTC. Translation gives CSAETGHKSSYEQYF.

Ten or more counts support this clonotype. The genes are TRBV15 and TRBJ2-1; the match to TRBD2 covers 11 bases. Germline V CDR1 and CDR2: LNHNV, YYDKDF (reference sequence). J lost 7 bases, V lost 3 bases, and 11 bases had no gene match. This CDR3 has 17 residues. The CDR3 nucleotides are TGTGCCACCAGCAGGCGGAATCTAGCGGGAGGTTGGAATGAGCAGTTCTTC. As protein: CATSRRNLAGGWNEQFF.

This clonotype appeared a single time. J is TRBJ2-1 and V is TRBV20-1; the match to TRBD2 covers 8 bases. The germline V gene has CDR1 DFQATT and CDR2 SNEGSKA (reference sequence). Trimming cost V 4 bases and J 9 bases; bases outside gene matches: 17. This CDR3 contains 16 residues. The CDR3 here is CSAIEISGSKGVEQFF. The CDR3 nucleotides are TGCAGTGCTATAGAAATCAGCGGGAGTAAGGGAGTTGAGCAGTTCTTC.